This TCR beta chain was retrieved from a study of T cell clonality in common variable immunodeficiency. Both groups were predominantly of Caucasian heritage. For at least one year, all CVID subjects received replacement immunoglobulin. Profiling relied on immunoSEQ multiplex PCR, and the TCRdb table lists in-frame clones only, not all of them. Recorded here are roughly 42,000 clones, none singletons. This CDR3 has 14 amino acids. Germline V gene lookup returns CDR1 LNHDA and CDR2 SQIVND (reference sequence). Trimming took 5 bases from V and 7 from J; bases not matched to a gene: 8. General study points: Common variable immunodeficiency TCR beta sequences reportedly had fewer deletions and N-nucleotide insertions. Compared with controls, CVID subjects had fewer shared TCRbeta clones.

A few counts support this clone. Its antigen is unknown. The read terminates 3 residues before the CDR3 end, so the remaining end is supplied by the germline J gene. The sequencing input was peripheral blood mononuclear cells. The TCR was taken from a human donor with common variable immunodeficiency. V usage is TRBV19 and J usage is TRBJ1-2; 9 bases are shared with TRBD1. CDR3 region: CASSSGTGRGGYTF. The covered CDR3 bases are TGTGCCAGTAGTTCCGGGACAGGGAGAGGTGGC. Filled out from reference TRBV19 and TRBJ1-2, the complete variable domain reads DGGITQSPKYLFRKEGQNVTLSCEQNLNHDAMYWYRQDPGQGLRLIYYSQIVNDFQKGDIAEGYSVSREKKESFPLTVTSAQKNPTAFYLCASSSGTGRGGYTFGSGTRLTVV.